These T cell receptor beta chains were read from a single sample in a study of cytomegalovirus exposure and HLA in healthy donors. TCRdb's table, derived via immunoSEQ multiplex PCR, lists solely in-frame clones and lacks some. The sample yields 250,000 to 350,000 clones, around 87% seen once. Sequences were obtained from PBMCs. Receptor source: a woman aged 30 to 39 in good health and CMV-seropositive. Both conserved end residues are part of each CDR3. D genes are given only for firm matches. Clone sizes are given selectively: once, few, many, or a class where the clone is expanded.

d_call clone_size j_call v_call cdr3_nt cdr3_aa
. . TRBJ1-6 TRBV30 TGTGCCTGGAGTGTAGGGGGGTCACCCCTCCACTTT CAWSVGGSPLHF
. . TRBJ2-7 TRBV27 TGTGCCAGCAGTTGGGGAACTCCAGGGTCCTACGAGCAGTACTTC CASSWGTPGSYEQYF
TRBD1 . TRBJ1-3 TRBV28 TGTGCCAGCAGTCAGACCGGACAGGGACAAAACACCATATATTTT CASSQTGQGQNTIYF
. . TRBJ1-5 TRBV6-5 TGTGCCAGCAGTAAAACGGGACGGAGAAATCAGCCCCAGCATTTT CASSKTGRRNQPQHF
TRBD2 . TRBJ2-2 TRBV4-2 TGTGCCAGCAGCCATTACGGCGGGGGGGCCCCGAACACCGGGGAGCTGTTTTTT CASSHYGGGAPNTGELFF
TRBD1 . TRBJ2-2 TRBV6-6 TGTGCCAGCGGTAGGACAGGCAACACCGGGGAGCTGTTTTTT CASGRTGNTGELFF
. . TRBJ2-7 TRBV9 TGTGCCAGCAGCGTCGGATGGGATCACGAGCAGTACTTC CASSVGWDHEQYF
. . TRBJ1-2 TRBV7-2 TGTGCCAGCAGCTTAGGACAATTTTATGGCTACACCTTC CASSLGQFYGYTF
. . TRBJ1-5 TRBV2 TGTGCCAGCCGCGGGGGATCAAATCAGCCCCAGCATTTT CASRGGSNQPQHF
TRBD1 . TRBJ2-1 TRBV18 TGTGCCAGCTCACTTACAGGGGGGTTCTACAATGAGCAGTTCTTC CASSLTGGFYNEQFF
. . TRBJ2-7 TRBV19 TGTGCCAGTAGTATAATGGGGACCCACGAGCAGTACTTC CASSIMGTHEQYF
TRBD2 . TRBJ2-7 TRBV4-1 TGCGCCAGCAGCCAAGTAGGGGACTACGATGAGCAGTACTTC CASSQVGDYDEQYF
TRBD1 few TRBJ1-2 TRBV27 TGTGCCAGCAGCCGTACTGGACAGGTTAACTATGGCTACACCTTC CASSRTGQVNYGYTF
TRBD1 . TRBJ1-2 TRBV29-1 TGCAGCGTGGATGACAGGGTCTACGGCTACACCTTC CSVDDRVYGYTF
. . TRBJ2-7 TRBV4-2 TGTGCCAGCAGCCAAGAAGGCGCGGGGGAGCAGTACTTC CASSQEGAGEQYF
TRBD1 . TRBJ2-7 TRBV13 TGTGCCAGCAAGCCCAAGAGACAGGGAAACTACGAGCAGTACTTC CASKPKRQGNYEQYF
TRBD1 . TRBJ2-1 TRBV7-3 TGTGCCAGCAGCGCGACACCGGGACAGGGAGATGAGCAGTTCTTC CASSATPGQGDEQFF
. . TRBJ2-1 TRBV2 TGTGCCAGCCCAAAGGAAGGGCTTCACCCCTACAATGAGCAGTTCTTC CASPKEGLHPYNEQFF